A selection of T cell receptor beta chains follows, all from one sample in a study of blood T cell repertoires in COVID-19. The table came from immunoSEQ multiplex PCR; TCRdb's copy has only in-frame clones and leaves some out. The profile covers over 60,000 clones, with approximately 84% appearing a single time and approximately 12% taken by the ten largest. The sequenced material came from peripheral blood. These receptors originate from a man aged 45-60 years with COVID-19, enrolled during active disease. Both conserved end residues are trimmed from each CDR3.

j_call	v_call	cdr3_aa
TRBJ2-1	TRBV6-2/TRBV6-3	ASSKPLAGGDNEQF
TRBJ1-2	TRBV30	AWSRVFQALGYGYT
TRBJ1-2	TRBV6-5	ASSYVGVGYT
TRBJ1-5	TRBV6-9	ASRYRVSNQPQH
TRBJ2-1	TRBV11-2	ASSSLSGGRDNEQF
TRBJ2-3	TRBV3-1/TRBV3-2	ASSQGGQSDISTDTQY
TRBJ1-2	TRBV18	ASSPPGQGLDGYT
TRBJ2-3	TRBV25-1	ASSGGLGTDTQY
TRBJ2-3	TRBV5-1	ASSADSPKDTQY
TRBJ2-1	TRBV5-1	ASSVYSYNEQF
TRBJ2-3	TRBV7-9	ASSLGSSGGYRSTDTQY
TRBJ2-1	TRBV27	ASTSGGLNEQF
TRBJ1-5	TRBV3-1/TRBV3-2	ASSPEAGGRNQPQH
TRBJ2-7	TRBV13	ASSSTSVGEQY
TRBJ2-5	TRBV18	ASSPAGRGWREETQY
TRBJ2-3	TRBV5-4	ASSWGGHTDTQY
TRBJ1-2	TRBV12-3/TRBV12-4	ASSLRGGYGYT
TRBJ2-1	TRBV11-2	ASSFVEGGLTYNEQF
TRBJ1-4	TRBV6-6	ASRSPTGDEKLF
TRBJ1-5	TRBV7-2	ASSFPGGRQPQH
TRBJ1-1	TRBV24-1	ATSARQGADWSQNTEAF
TRBJ1-2	TRBV19	ASSGTGGLHRRGYT
TRBJ1-1	TRBV5-1	ASRPLTGATEAF
TRBJ2-7	TRBV6-5	ASSQTGIYEQY
TRBJ2-3	TRBV5-4	ASSLVASGGPFTDTQY
TRBJ1-2	TRBV7-2	ASSLREGGLGYGYT
TRBJ1-6	TRBV19	ASSTRQGASPLH
TRBJ1-1	TRBV5-1	ASSDDRKNTEAF
TRBJ2-2	TRBV7-2	ASSLGSSGGANGELF
TRBJ2-2	TRBV27	ASTFLGSGDGTGELF
TRBJ2-2	TRBV19	ASRGGPIPGELF
TRBJ1-6	TRBV5-4	ASSLDRGYNSPLH
TRBJ2-5	TRBV6-6	AVTGVEETQY
TRBJ2-7	TRBV5-1	ASSPATGSSYEQY
TRBJ2-2	TRBV5-1	ASSLIGQGATGELF
TRBJ1-1	TRBV5-4	ATESRGNTEAF
TRBJ1-3	TRBV6-5	ASSFARGYSGNTIY
TRBJ1-6	TRBV5-3	ARSVKNRGYPYNSPLH
TRBJ1-2	TRBV29-1	SVSDRAEGYT
TRBJ2-2	TRBV5-1	ASSLALAGDWHTGELF
TRBJ2-5	TRBV7-2	ASSRDRVKTQY
TRBJ2-3	TRBV4-2	ASSQSAGGPDTQY
TRBJ1-6	TRBV7-8	ASSPEGGSNSPLH
TRBJ1-4	TRBV7-9	ASSSRTGANEKLF
TRBJ2-1	TRBV4-3	ASSQGLYNEQF
TRBJ2-7	TRBV6-1	ASSEITSGGYEQY
TRBJ2-2	TRBV18	ASSPIETGELF
TRBJ2-5	TRBV19	ASSILGQGAETQY
TRBJ2-4	TRBV11-2	ASSSTGAQNIQY
TRBJ1-2	TRBV21-1	ASSKGAGTTNYGYT
TRBJ1-4	TRBV5-1	ASRKTGTNEKLF
TRBJ2-1	TRBV9	ASSVDELAGAAQF
TRBJ2-7	TRBV7-9	ASSLPLSYEQY